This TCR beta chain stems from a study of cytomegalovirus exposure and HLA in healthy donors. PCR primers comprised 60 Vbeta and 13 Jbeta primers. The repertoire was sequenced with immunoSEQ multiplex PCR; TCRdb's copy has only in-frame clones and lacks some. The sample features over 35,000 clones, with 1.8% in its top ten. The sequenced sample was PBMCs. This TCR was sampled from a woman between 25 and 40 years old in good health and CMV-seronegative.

The CDR3 region is CASSLSVTGTYEQYF. Written as DNA, the CDR3 is TGTGCCAGCAGTTTATCGGTAACAGGCACGTACGAGCAGTACTTC. This chain uses TRBV27 with TRBJ2-7, with a weak D call TRBD1 (5 bases). The CDR3 runs to 15 residues. Germline lookup yields CDR1 MNHEY and CDR2 SMNVEV (reference sequence). V dropped 0 bases and J dropped 4 bases, with 13 bases sitting between them.